The 12 T cell receptor beta chains reported below all come from one sample, sequenced in a study of human T cells and chemical hapten exposure. TCRdb re-analysed the RACE reads in MiXCR, keeping a single row per CDR3 protein. The data show 380,000 or so distinct CDR3 sequences, 4.5% to 5.5% seen once. Time point indicated: pre-sensitization, week 0. Treatment given: therapeutic diphenylcyclopropenone sensitization with weekly scalp DPC. This sample comprised whole blood, obtained in connection with sensitization to the hapten diphenylcyclopropenone (DPC). The receptors originated from a woman younger than 35 with alopecia areata. Some clones in this sample may be carry-over from other donors' samples.

This clonotype was counted at least ten times. The chain employs TRBV4-2 and TRBJ2-3; D is perhaps TRBD1 or TRBD2 (7 bases each). CDR3 length: 16 residues. Germline V gene sequence: CDR1 LGHNA, CDR2 YNFKEQ. Trimming took off 1 base at V and 2 bases at J, with 13 bases between the two ends. The CDR3 is CASSQGSGGATDTQYF. The CDR3 DNA reads TGTGCCAGCAGCCAAGGATCAGGGGGGGCCACAGATACGCAGTATTTT.

V is TRBV6-1 and J is TRBJ1-5; D is perhaps TRBD1 (6 bases). Germline V CDR1 and CDR2: MNHNS, SASEGT. Trimming shortened V by 5 bases and J by 9 bases, and 17 bases separated the two germline ends. This CDR3 region has 14 residues. The CDR3 coding sequence is TGTGCCAGCAGTACCAACAGAGAGGGGGGGCCCCAGCATTTT. Protein: CASSTNREGGPQHF.

This clonotype was seen a handful of times. The chain has TRBV12-3 or TRBV12-4 and TRBJ1-5; unclear D gene. This CDR3 region has 15 residues. Between the trimmed V and J ends, which lost 5 bases and 2 bases, there was a span of 13 bases. The CDR3 DNA reads as TGTGCCAGCAGTCTCAGCCAGACGGGCAATCAGCCCCAGCATTTT. Protein product: CASSLSQTGNQPQHF.

The chain is built from TRBV6-1 and TRBJ2-1, with 14 bases aligning to TRBD2. Germline V gene lookup returns CDR1 MNHNS and CDR2 SASEGT. V lost 6 bases to trimming and J lost 4 bases; unmatched junction nucleotides: 5. This CDR3 is built from 16 residues. The CDR3 DNA follows: TGTGCCAGCAGGACTAGCGGGGGGGGAAGATACAATGAGCAGTTCTTC. Protein product: CASRTSGGGRYNEQFF.

This clonotype occurred a few times. This rearrangement joins TRBV12-3 or TRBV12-4 to TRBJ1-2; TRBD1 might be the D (6 bases). The germline V and J ends were trimmed by 1 base and 1 base, with 10 bases remaining between them. The CDR3 is 15 residues long. The CDR3 coding sequence is TGTGCCAGCAGTTTAGAGGGACACCTTAACTATGGCTACACCTTC. Translating gives CASSLEGHLNYGYTF.

This clonotype has more than one count but fewer than ten. This chain links TRBV3-1 with TRBJ2-5, with D uncertain. This CDR3 has 14 residues. The germline V gene encodes CDR1 LGHDT and CDR2 YNNKEL (reference sequence). V was pared by 1 base and J by 9 bases, with 15 bases between. The CDR3 sequence is CASSQGRALGPQYF. The CDR3, as DNA: TGTGCCAGCAGCCAAGGAAGGGCCTTGGGCCCCCAGTACTTC.

This clonotype was observed at least ten times. CDR3 region: CASSRGGMSYEQYF. The CDR3 DNA sequence: TGTGCCAGCAGCCGGGGGGGCATGTCCTACGAGCAGTACTTC. This chain links TRBV3-1 with TRBJ2-7; a weak D match, TRBD2 (7 bases). This CDR3 is 14 amino acids long. Deletions cut 4 bases from V and 1 base from J, with 11 bases between. In germline, CDR1 is LGHDT, CDR2 YNNKEL (reference sequence).

At least ten counts were recorded for this clonotype. V gene TRBV6-6 combines with J gene TRBJ1-2; 7 bases align to TRBD1. The germline CDR1 and CDR2 sequences are MNHNY and SVGAGI (reference sequence). CDR3 size: 17 residues. The junction had 10 bases not matched to a gene; V was cut back by 0 bases and J by 3 bases. The DNA of the CDR3 is TGTGCCAGCAGTTACTCCCCCACCCGCGACAGGGACTATGGCTACACCTTC. This translates into CASSYSPTRDRDYGYTF.

This clonotype turned up a few times. V usage is TRBV20-1 and J usage is TRBJ1-2, with 7 nucleotides matching TRBD1. CDR1 DFQATT and CDR2 SNEGSKA come from the germline V gene (reference sequence). CDR3 length: 11 residues. V trimming: 5 bases; J trimming: 11 bases; junction bases outside the gene matches: 8. The CDR3 spells CSAPEQGSYTF. As DNA, the CDR3 is TGCAGTGCTCCAGAACAGGGGAGTTACACCTTC.

This clonotype has at least ten counts. The CDR3 nucleotides are TGTGCCAGCAGTTACAGGTTTACGGATCAGCCCCAGCATTTT. It codes for CASSYRFTDQPQHF. The chain recombines TRBV6-5 with TRBJ1-5; D gene uncertain. Germline loops: CDR1 MNHEY, CDR2 SVGAGI. This CDR3 region has 14 residues. V lost 2 bases and J 5 bases, leaving 10 bases between the germline ends.

This clonotype was picked up a small number of times. V and J are TRBV11-1 and TRBJ1-1; tentatively, D is TRBD1 (5 bases). Trimming took 4 bases from V and 6 from J, leaving 12 bases between them. This CDR3 contains 13 residues. The germline CDR1 and CDR2 sequences are SGHAT and FQDESV (reference sequence). CDR3: CASSWNEGAEAFF. The CDR3 region has the DNA TGTGCCAGCAGCTGGAACGAAGGGGCTGAAGCTTTCTTT.

This clonotype came up many times. The V call is TRBV4-2, the J call TRBJ1-2; D is possibly TRBD1 (5 bases). V lost 0 bases to trimming and J lost 2 bases, with 7 bases between them. CDR1 is LGHNA and CDR2 is YNFKEQ in the germline V gene. This CDR3 comprises 14 residues. CDR3 loop: CASSQDDRNYGYTF. In DNA, the CDR3 is TGTGCCAGCAGCCAAGACGACAGAAACTATGGCTACACCTTC.